This is a list of T cell receptor beta chains from one sample in a study of blood T cell repertoires in COVID-19. This table comes from immunoSEQ multiplex PCR, and its TCRdb copy is limited to in-frame clones, with some not included. The table includes fewer than 350,000 clones, approximately 86% detected once. Material: peripheral blood. The origin of the receptors is a woman between 50 and 59 years old with active or convalescent COVID-19. Both conserved end residues are part of each CDR3. A D gene is named only where the DNA matches it firmly. Some rows have no size entry. The others give once, few or many, or a class for an expanded clone.

v_gene	d_gene	j_gene	abundance	CDR3nt	CDR3aa
TRBV7-9	.	TRBJ1-5	.	TGTGCCAGCAGCTTACGGGGGAATCAGCCCCAGCATTTT	CASSLRGNQPQHF
TRBV7-2	.	TRBJ2-1	.	TGTGCCAGCAGCTTCCCACTAGTTGAGGAGCAGTTCTTC	CASSFPLVEEQFF
TRBV29-1	.	TRBJ1-1	.	TGCAGCGTTCTTAGGGGTAGAAGGAACACTGAAGCTTTCTTT	CSVLRGRRNTEAFF
TRBV7-6	.	TRBJ2-1	.	TGTGCCAGCAGCTTACCCGGGGTGAATGAGCAGTTCTTC	CASSLPGVNEQFF
TRBV25-1	TRBD2	TRBJ2-1	.	TGTGCCAGCAGTGCTTACTTCGGACTAGTTAGTATTGAGCAGTTCTTC	CASSAYFGLVSIEQFF
TRBV5-1	.	TRBJ2-5	.	TGCGCCAGCAGCCCGTTAATGGGGAGTTCAGAGACCCAGTACTTC	CASSPLMGSSETQYF
TRBV7-9	TRBD2	TRBJ2-1	.	TGTGCCAGCAGCTTAGCGCTGTCTAGCGGGACCTTTGTCTACAATGAGCAGTTCTTC	CASSLALSSGTFVYNEQFF
TRBV30	.	TRBJ1-2	.	TGTGCCTGGAGTGTATCCGGGTATGGCTACACCTTC	CAWSVSGYGYTF
TRBV7-9	.	TRBJ1-1	.	TGTGCCAGCAGCTTTCAGGGGTGGGGAGGGGACACTGAAGCTTTCTTT	CASSFQGWGGDTEAFF
TRBV7-7	TRBD2	TRBJ2-1	.	TGTGCCAGCAGCCTCGCCGGTGGGACTAGCGGGACCAATGAGCAGTTCTTC	CASSLAGGTSGTNEQFF
TRBV19	.	TRBJ2-1	.	TGTGCCAGTACCGATCCAGGCAGCTCCTACAATGAGCAGTTCTTC	CASTDPGSSYNEQFF
TRBV5-4	.	TRBJ2-2	.	TGTGCCAGCAGCCCTGAGCCTCTGCCGAACACCGGGGAGCTGTTTTTT	CASSPEPLPNTGELFF
TRBV6-5	.	TRBJ2-7	.	TGTGCCAGCAGGCCGGCAGGGGGGCCCTACGAGCAGTACTTC	CASRPAGGPYEQYF
TRBV10-1	.	TRBJ1-5	.	TGCGCCAGCAGTGAGTATCCAGGTAAAAGCAATCAGCCCCAGCATTTT	CASSEYPGKSNQPQHF
TRBV15	.	TRBJ1-4	.	TGTGCCACCAGCAGAGAAGCGGGTTATAATGAAAAACTGTTTTTT	CATSREAGYNEKLFF
TRBV27	TRBD1	TRBJ2-5	.	TGTGCCAGCAGTTTTTGGGACAGGCAAGAGACCCAGTACTTC	CASSFWDRQETQYF
TRBV7-9	.	TRBJ1-6	.	TGTGCCAGCAGCTTAGTCTCCGGGTGGAATTCACCCCTCCACTTT	CASSLVSGWNSPLHF
TRBV28	.	TRBJ2-2	.	TGTGCCAGCAGTTTGGCTTCCGTCACCGGGGAGCTGTTTTTT	CASSLASVTGELFF
TRBV5-1	TRBD1	TRBJ1-3	.	TGCGCCAGCAGCGAACAGACAGGGTTAGCTGGAAACACCATATATTTT	CASSEQTGLAGNTIYF
TRBV14	.	TRBJ2-2	once	TGTGCCAGCGGACCCTTACAGGGAACAATTAACACCGGGGAGCTGTTTTTT	CASGPLQGTINTGELFF
TRBV19	.	TRBJ2-4	.	TGTGCCAGTAGTATAGACAGGGCCCGCGACATTCAGTACTTC	CASSIDRARDIQYF
TRBV29-1	.	TRBJ1-1	.	TGCAGCGTTGTTGTCGGAGGGGTAAACGCTGAAGCTTTCTTT	CSVVVGGVNAEAFF
TRBV24-1	.	TRBJ2-5	.	TGTGCCACCAGTGATTTGCGATCCTCAACGGGGGAGACCCAGTACTTC	CATSDLRSSTGETQYF
TRBV27	TRBD1	TRBJ1-5	.	TGTGCCAGCAAGACAGGGAATCAGCCCCAGCATTTT	CASKTGNQPQHF
TRBV5-6	.	TRBJ2-3	.	TGTGCCAGCAGCTTGGGCTTAGGGGCGGTCACAGATACGCAGTATTTT	CASSLGLGAVTDTQYF
TRBV6-5	TRBD2	TRBJ2-7	.	TGTGCCAGCGGACTAGCGGGAGAAGAGGTCTACGAGCAGTACTTC	CASGLAGEEVYEQYF
TRBV7-9	TRBD2	TRBJ2-3	.	TGTGCCAGCAGCTTAGCACTAGCGGGAGGAGGAGATACGCAGTATTTT	CASSLALAGGGDTQYF
TRBV12-3/TRBV12-4	.	TRBJ1-2	few	TGTGCCAGCAGTTTAGCAACAGGGCTCGGCTACACCTTC	CASSLATGLGYTF
TRBV19	.	TRBJ1-5	.	TGTGCCACTGCGGAGGAGGGTGATCAGCCCCAGCATTTT	CATAEEGDQPQHF
TRBV6-4	TRBD1	TRBJ1-6	.	TGTGCCAGCAGTGCCCAACAGGGGTCACCCCTCCACTTT	CASSAQQGSPLHF
TRBV27	.	TRBJ2-7	.	TGTGCCAGCAGTTTATCGAGCAGGGAAAGGAAGTACTTC	CASSLSSRERKYF
TRBV7-2	TRBD2	TRBJ2-7	.	TGTGCCAGCAGCTTAAGTGGGCGGGAGGTCTACGAGCAGTACTTC	CASSLSGREVYEQYF
TRBV9	.	TRBJ2-7	.	TGTGCCAGCAGCGTAGCTGACAGTTACTACGAGCAGTACTTC	CASSVADSYYEQYF
TRBV15	.	TRBJ2-5	.	TGTGCCACCAGCGCCCAATTCGCAGGAGGGCGAGGGACCCAGTACTTC	CATSAQFAGGRGTQYF
TRBV7-9	.	TRBJ1-1	.	TGTGCCAGCAGCACCCGAGAGCGCAGGGGGAACACTGAAGCTTTCTTT	CASSTRERRGNTEAFF
TRBV20-1	.	TRBJ1-5	.	TGCAGTGCCAGTTCCGCAGGGGCGCCTTCTGGCAATCAGCCCCAGCATTTT	CSASSAGAPSGNQPQHF
TRBV5-1	TRBD1	TRBJ1-1	.	TGCGCCAGCAGCCCGATCGGACAGGGATTGAACACTGAAGCTTTCTTT	CASSPIGQGLNTEAFF
TRBV29-1	TRBD1	TRBJ1-1	.	TGCAGCGTGGGAACAGGGGGCGCGAGGGCCACTGAAGCTTTCTTT	CSVGTGGARATEAFF
TRBV6-5	TRBD1	TRBJ1-2	.	TGTGCCAGCAGCAAGACAGGGTTGGATGGCTACACCTTC	CASSKTGLDGYTF
TRBV5-1	TRBD2	TRBJ2-3	.	TGCGCCAGCAGCTTGACTAGCGGGGTGGTAGATACGCAGTATTTT	CASSLTSGVVDTQYF
TRBV9	.	TRBJ1-3	.	TGTGCCAGCAGCGTAGAGGGGACTGGAAACACCATATATTTT	CASSVEGTGNTIYF
TRBV29-1	.	TRBJ1-1	.	TGCAGCGTTATGGAGGGCGGCCTGAACACTGAAGCTTTCTTT	CSVMEGGLNTEAFF
TRBV7-9	TRBD1	TRBJ2-7	once	TGTGCCAGCAGCTTAGTGTCAGGGGGCATCGACGAGCAGTACTTC	CASSLVSGGIDEQYF
TRBV3-1/TRBV3-2	.	TRBJ1-2	.	TGTGCCAGCAGCCAAGTTCGAGGCGGCTATGGCTACACCTTC	CASSQVRGGYGYTF
TRBV4-2	TRBD1	TRBJ1-5	.	TGTGCCAGCAGCCAAGAGGACAGGTTTCAGCCCCAGCATTTT	CASSQEDRFQPQHF
TRBV6-1	.	TRBJ2-7	once	TGTGCCAGCAGTGAAAACAGGGTCAGCGAGCAGTACTTC	CASSENRVSEQYF
TRBV4-2	.	TRBJ1-2	.	TGTGCCAGCAGCCCCGATCGGTTAAACTATGGCTACACCTTC	CASSPDRLNYGYTF
TRBV19	.	TRBJ2-5	.	TGTGCCAGTGCCAGTATGGAGACCCAGTACTTC	CASASMETQYF
TRBV18	TRBD1	TRBJ1-6	.	TGTGCCAGCTCACCTAGTATCCAGGGGGATGTCGCCCTCCACTTT	CASSPSIQGDVALHF
TRBV14	.	TRBJ1-3	.	TGTGCCAGCAGCCAAGATCTCGCAGGGATCTCTGGAAACACCATATATTTT	CASSQDLAGISGNTIYF
TRBV6-5	TRBD2	TRBJ2-1	.	TGTGCCAGCAGTCGAACTAGCGGAGACAATGAGCAGTTCTTC	CASSRTSGDNEQFF
TRBV28	.	TRBJ1-5	.	TGTGCCAGCAGTAGAATTACTCTTAGCAATCAGCCCCAGCATTTT	CASSRITLSNQPQHF
TRBV7-9	TRBD1	TRBJ2-7	.	TGTGCCAGCAGCTGGAGGACAGGGGGCTTGTACGAGCAGTACTTC	CASSWRTGGLYEQYF